Listed here are 6 T cell receptor beta chains from one sample, sequenced in a study of cytomegalovirus exposure and HLA in healthy donors. Amplification used 60 Vbeta primers and 13 Jbeta primers. The protocol was immunoSEQ multiplex PCR, while the TCRdb copy is restricted to in-frame clones and leaves out a portion. This sample has around 120,000 clones, with 80% found just once. Sequencing was done on a sample of PBMCs. These receptors were collected from a female donor in good health and CMV-seropositive.

This chain connects TRBV2 to TRBJ1-2; 8 bases are a match to TRBD1. V lost 5 bases, J lost 4 bases, and 12 bases stayed unmatched. Germline values: CDR1 SNHLY, CDR2 FYNNEI. The CDR3 has 16 amino acids. In nucleotides, the CDR3 is TGTGCCAGCAGTTCCGGGACAGGCGGGGGCGGCTATGGCTACACCTTC. This gives the protein CASSSGTGGGGYGYTF.

This chain joins TRBV6-5 and TRBJ2-3, with 9 bases identical to TRBD1. The CDR3 runs 14 residues. V trimming: 1 base; J trimming: 9 bases; junction bases outside the gene matches: 5. Germline V gene lookup returns CDR1 MNHEY and CDR2 SVGAGI. The CDR3 loop is CASSYLRQGETQYF. For the CDR3, the DNA is TGTGCCAGCAGTTACTTAAGACAGGGGGAGACGCAGTATTTT.

V and J are TRBV11-2 and TRBJ2-3; TRBD1 matches 8 bases. The V gene end was trimmed by 5 bases and the J gene end by 2 bases; junction bases not matched to a gene: 6. The V gene's germline CDR1 is SGHAT and CDR2 FQNNGV. This CDR3 contains 15 residues. CDR3 nucleotides: TGTGCCAGCAGCCTCGGACAGGGCCCCACAGATACGCAGTATTTT. Amino acids: CASSLGQGPTDTQYF.

The CDR3 is CASRSGFGYGYTF. In DNA, the CDR3 is TGTGCCAGCAGATCGGGGTTTGGCTATGGCTACACCTTC. The chain has TRBV7-2 and TRBJ1-2; the D is unclear. The germline CDR1 and CDR2 sequences are SGHTA and FQGNSA. Deletions cut 6 bases from V and 4 bases from J, with 12 bases between. This CDR3 spans 13 amino acids.

This clone was seen once. The J gene is TRBJ1-1, the V gene TRBV6-6; TRBD1 matches at 8 bases. The CDR3 contains 14 residues. V shed 4 bases and J 7 bases; nucleotides not matched to a gene: 8. Germline CDR1 MNHNY, CDR2 SVGAGI (reference sequence). The CDR3 DNA reads TGTGCCAGCAGTTTGTCAACAGGGGGTCTTGAAGCTTTCTTT. Protein: CASSLSTGGLEAFF.

This clone was observed a handful of times. V is TRBV18 and J is TRBJ2-3; maybe TRBD2 (6 bases). The CDR3 runs to 15 residues. CDR1 is KGHSH and CDR2 is LQKENI in the germline V gene. Trimming took 6 bases from V and 0 from J, leaving 13 bases between them. DNA of the CDR3: TGTGCCAGCTCGGCCGGGACTGGGAGCACAGATACGCAGTATTTT. Protein sequence: CASSAGTGSTDTQYF.